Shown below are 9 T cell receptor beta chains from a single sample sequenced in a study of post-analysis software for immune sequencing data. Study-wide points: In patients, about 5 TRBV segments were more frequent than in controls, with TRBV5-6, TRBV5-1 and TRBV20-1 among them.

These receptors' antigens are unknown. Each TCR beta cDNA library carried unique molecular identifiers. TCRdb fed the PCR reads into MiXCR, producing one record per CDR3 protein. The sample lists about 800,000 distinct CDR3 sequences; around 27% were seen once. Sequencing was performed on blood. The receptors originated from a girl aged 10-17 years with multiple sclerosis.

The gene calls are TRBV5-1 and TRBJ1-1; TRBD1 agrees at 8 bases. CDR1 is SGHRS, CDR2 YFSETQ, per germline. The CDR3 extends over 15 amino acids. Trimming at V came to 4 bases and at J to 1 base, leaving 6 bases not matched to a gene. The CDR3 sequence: CASSPIGTGNTEAFF. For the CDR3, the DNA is TGCGCCAGCAGCCCAATAGGGACAGGGAACACTGAAGCTTTCTTT.

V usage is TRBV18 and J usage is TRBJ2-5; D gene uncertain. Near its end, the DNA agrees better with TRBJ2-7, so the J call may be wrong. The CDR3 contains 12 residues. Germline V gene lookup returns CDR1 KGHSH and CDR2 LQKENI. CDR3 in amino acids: CASSPDHSEQYF. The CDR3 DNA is TGTGCCAGCTCACCGGACCATAGCGAGCAGTACTTC.

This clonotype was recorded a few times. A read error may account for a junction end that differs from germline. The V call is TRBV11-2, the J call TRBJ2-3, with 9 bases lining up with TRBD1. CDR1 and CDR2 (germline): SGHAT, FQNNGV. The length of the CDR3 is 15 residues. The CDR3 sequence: CASGFRDRGTDTQYF. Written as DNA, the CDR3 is TGTGCCAGCGGCTTCCGGGACAGGGGCACAGATACGCAGTATTTT.

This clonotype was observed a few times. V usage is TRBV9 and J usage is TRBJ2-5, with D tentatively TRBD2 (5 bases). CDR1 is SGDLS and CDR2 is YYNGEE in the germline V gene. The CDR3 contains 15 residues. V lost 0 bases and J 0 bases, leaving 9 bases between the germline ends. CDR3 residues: CASSVVGRDQETQYF. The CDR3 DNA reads TGTGCCAGCAGCGTAGTCGGGCGGGACCAAGAGACCCAGTACTTC.

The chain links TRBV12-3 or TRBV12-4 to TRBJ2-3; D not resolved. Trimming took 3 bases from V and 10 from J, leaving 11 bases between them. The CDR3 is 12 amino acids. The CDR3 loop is CASSFVSHPQYF. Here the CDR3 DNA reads TGTGCCAGCAGTTTTGTCTCCCATCCGCAGTATTTT.

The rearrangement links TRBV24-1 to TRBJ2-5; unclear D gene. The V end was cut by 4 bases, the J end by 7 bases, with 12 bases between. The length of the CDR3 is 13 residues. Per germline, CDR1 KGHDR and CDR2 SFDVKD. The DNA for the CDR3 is TGTGCCACCAGTGACCGTCCTGACTCGACCCAGTACTTC. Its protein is CATSDRPDSTQYF.

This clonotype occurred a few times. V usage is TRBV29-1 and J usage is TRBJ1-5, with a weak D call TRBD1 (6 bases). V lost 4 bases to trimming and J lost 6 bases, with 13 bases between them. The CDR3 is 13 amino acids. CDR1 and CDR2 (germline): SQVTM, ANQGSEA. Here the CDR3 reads CSVVEGVGQPQHF. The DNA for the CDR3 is TGCAGCGTTGTTGAGGGGGTCGGTCAGCCCCAGCATTTT.

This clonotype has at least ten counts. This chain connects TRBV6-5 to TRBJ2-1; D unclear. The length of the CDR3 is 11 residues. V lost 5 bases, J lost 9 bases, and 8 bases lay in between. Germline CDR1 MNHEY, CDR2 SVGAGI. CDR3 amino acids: CASSAPGEQFF. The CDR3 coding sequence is TGTGCCAGCAGTGCCCCGGGTGAGCAGTTCTTC.

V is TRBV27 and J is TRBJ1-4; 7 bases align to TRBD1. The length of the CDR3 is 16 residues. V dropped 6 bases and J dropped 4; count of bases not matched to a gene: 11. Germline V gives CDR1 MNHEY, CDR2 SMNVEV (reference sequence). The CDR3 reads CASSRDRDPRNEKLFF. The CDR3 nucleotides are TGTGCCAGCAGCCGCGACAGGGATCCCCGTAATGAAAAACTGTTTTTT.